Listed below are T cell receptor beta chains from one sample, sequenced in a study of CD8 T cells in ankylosing spondylitis. A single record per CDR3 protein comes from TCRdb applying MiXCR to the 5' RACE reads. The repertoire holds tens of thousands of distinct CDR3 sequences, with 6.2% as singletons. Sequencing input: synovial fluid, either unsorted or a sorted T cell fraction (not recorded which). The receptor source for this set is a male donor with ankylosing spondylitis. Both conserved end residues are part of each CDR3. The D gene is left open where the match is weak. The listing skips clone size in some rows; elsewhere it reads once, few, many or a size class.

>once|13|TRBV25-1|TRBJ2-7|TRBD1
CASSRQGNYEQYF
TGTGCCAGCAGTAGACAGGGGAACTACGAGCAGTACTTC
>many|14|TRBV18|TRBJ2-5|-
CASSPPAGQETQYF
TGTGCCAGCTCACCACCGGCAGGACAAGAGACCCAGTACTTC
>large|16|TRBV5-1|TRBJ2-6|-
CASSFTRTTGANVLTF
TGCGCCAGCAGCTTTACTAGGACGACTGGGGCCAACGTCCTGACTTTC
>-|17|TRBV7-9|TRBJ2-2|-
CASSLARVLGYHGELFF
TGTGCCAGCAGCTTAGCGCGTGTCCTCGGGTATCACGGGGAGCTGTTTTTT
>-|14|TRBV5-1|TRBJ2-6|-
CASSLFSGANVLTF
TGCGCCAGCAGCCTATTCTCTGGGGCCAACGTCCTGACTTTC
>few|12|TRBV5-1|TRBJ2-7|-
CASSSNLYEQYF
TGCGCCAGCAGCTCAAACCTCTACGAGCAGTACTTC
>few|13|TRBV19|TRBJ2-5|-
CASSMVWKETQYF
TGTGCCAGTAGTATGGTCTGGAAAGAGACCCAGTACTTC
>many|14|TRBV20-1|TRBJ2-3|TRBD2
CSARDDKRGDTQYF
TGCAGTGCTAGAGATGATAAGCGGGGGGATACGCAGTATTTT
>many|14|TRBV12-3/TRBV12-4|TRBJ2-5|-
CASNPDGVQETQYF
TGTGCCAGCAACCCGGACGGCGTTCAAGAGACCCAGTACTTC
>few|13|TRBV11-2|TRBJ1-6|-
CASSLGPRSPLHF
TGTGCCAGCAGCTTAGGGCCCCGCTCACCCCTCCACTTT
>few|13|TRBV20-1|TRBJ2-1|TRBD2
CSAWTSGKDEQFF
TGCAGTGCTTGGACTAGCGGGAAGGATGAGCAGTTCTTC
>many|13|TRBV10-2|TRBJ2-7|-
CASSESPRLEQYF
TGCGCCAGCAGTGAGAGCCCCAGACTCGAGCAGTACTTC
>-|14|TRBV7-7|TRBJ2-7|-
CASSLSPDTYEQYF
TGTGCTAGCAGCTTAAGTCCTGACACATACGAGCAGTACTTC
>many|17|TRBV20-1|TRBJ1-4|TRBD1
CSARPPRQGATNEKLFF
TGCAGTGCTAGACCCCCCCGACAGGGGGCCACTAATGAAAAACTGTTTTTT
>many|14|TRBV20-1|TRBJ2-5|TRBD2
CSARESGIQWTQYF
TGCAGTGCTAGAGAGAGCGGGATCCAGTGGACCCAGTACTTC
>-|17|TRBV7-6|TRBJ2-2|-
CASSLDPLGVNTGELFF
TGTGCCAGCAGCTTAGACCCGCTCGGGGTAAACACCGGGGAGCTGTTTTTT
>-|13|TRBV6-1|TRBJ1-1|TRBD1
CASSRGHNTEAFF
TGTGCCAGCAGCAGGGGGCATAACACTGAAGCTTTCTTT
>many|12|TRBV20-1|TRBJ1-5|-
CSAIGTEGPQHF
TGCAGTGCTATAGGGACTGAGGGACCCCAGCATTTT
>many|12|TRBV14|TRBJ2-7|-
CASSPSSYEQYF
TGTGCCAGCAGCCCGAGCTCCTACGAGCAGTACTTC
>-|15|TRBV18|TRBJ2-7|TRBD2
CASSPALAGAYEQYF
TGTGCCAGCTCACCTGCGCTAGCGGGTGCCTACGAGCAGTACTTC
>-|16|TRBV6-1|TRBJ2-2|-
CASSLSLAQNTGELFF
TGTGCCAGCAGTCTCTCCCTAGCGCAGAACACCGGGGAGCTGTTTTTT
>many|15|TRBV7-2|TRBJ1-1|-
CASSLEGDMNTEAFF
TGTGCCAGCAGCTTAGAAGGAGATATGAACACTGAAGCTTTCTTT
>-|14|TRBV18|TRBJ2-7|-
CASSPGTNFYEQYF
TGTGCCAGCTCACCGGGGACCAACTTCTACGAGCAGTACTTC
>many|15|TRBV5-1|TRBJ2-2|-
CASSFGTSNTGELFF
TGCGCCAGCAGCTTCGGGACGTCGAACACCGGGGAGCTGTTTTTT